This TCR beta chain was recovered during a study of blood T cell repertoires in COVID-19. Data came from immunoSEQ multiplex PCR; TCRdb stores just in-frame clones and leaves some out. This table has 350,000 or so clones, about nine tenths appearing once. Participants came from roughly 23 US areas, aged roughly 18 to 90 years. Sequencing was done on a sample of PBMCs or T cells enriched from blood (not recorded which). The receptor was derived from a woman between 25 and 40 years old who had been exposed to COVID-19.

The CDR3: CASSQRIQLEAFF. Here the CDR3 DNA reads TGTGCCAGCTCACAGAGGATCCAGCTTGAAGCTTTCTTT. The gene calls are TRBV18 and TRBJ1-1; D gene unclear. CDR1 and CDR2 (germline): KGHSH, LQKENI. The CDR3 contains 13 residues. V lost 4 bases to trimming and J lost 7 bases, with 13 bases between them.